This TCR beta chain was captured by sequencing in a study of T cells in women clearing cervical HPV infection. Study-wide results and limits: Cases carried less TRBV6-7 than controls: about 0.1% versus 0.15%.

The germline V gene encodes CDR1 SGHDT and CDR2 YYEEEE. The CDR3 extends over 14 amino acids. Remarks on this clone: Its target is unknown. The read comes to an end 3 residues before the CDR3 does, leaving the germline J gene to fill in the end.

The protocol was immunoSEQ multiplex PCR, while the TCRdb copy is restricted to in-frame clones and leaves out a portion. This listing includes around 20,000 clones. This chain uses TRBV5-6 with TRBJ2-4, with D possibly TRBD1 on 5 matching bases. What was sequenced was blood buffy coat. The sequence was collected from a woman between 18 and 70 years old with a cervical HPV16 infection that either progressed to CIN3+ or cleared (not recorded which). CDR3 bases read: TGTGCCAGCAGGTCTAAACTTAGGGGATGGGCT. Translated: CASRSKLRGWA. The entire CDR3 is CASRSKLRGWAQYF.